This TCR beta chain was retrieved from a study of blood T cell repertoires in COVID-19. Produced via immunoSEQ multiplex PCR; TCRdb's table is partial and in-frame only. The data contain 130,000 to 150,000 clones, 87% of them singletons. Germline assignment: CDR1 SEHNR and CDR2 FQNEAQ (reference sequence). The germline V and J ends were trimmed by 6 bases and 4 bases, with 11 bases remaining between them. CDR3 length equals 13 residues. The material sequenced was peripheral blood. The TCR was taken from a man at least 80 years old with acute or convalescent COVID-19. This chain links TRBV7-9 with TRBJ2-3; a weak D match, TRBD1 (6 bases). The CDR3 sequence is CASSSQGPDTQYF. In DNA, the CDR3 is TGTGCCAGCAGTTCACAGGGTCCAGATACGCAGTATTTT.